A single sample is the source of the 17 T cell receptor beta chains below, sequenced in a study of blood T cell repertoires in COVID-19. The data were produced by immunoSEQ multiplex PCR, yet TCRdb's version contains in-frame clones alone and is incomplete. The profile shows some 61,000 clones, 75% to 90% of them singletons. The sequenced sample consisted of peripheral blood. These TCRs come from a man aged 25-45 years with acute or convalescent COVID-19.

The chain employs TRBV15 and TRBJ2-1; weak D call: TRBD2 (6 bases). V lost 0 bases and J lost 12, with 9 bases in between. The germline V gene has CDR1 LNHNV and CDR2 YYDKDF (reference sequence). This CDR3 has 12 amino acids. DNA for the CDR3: TGTGCCACCAGCAGAGATACCGGGAGGCAGTTCTTC. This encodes CATSRDTGRQFF.

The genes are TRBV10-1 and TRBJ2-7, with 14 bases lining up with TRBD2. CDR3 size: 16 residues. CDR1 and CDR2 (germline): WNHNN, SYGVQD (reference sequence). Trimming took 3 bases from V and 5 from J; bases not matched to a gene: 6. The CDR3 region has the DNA TGCGCCAGCAGTGACCCCGGGACTAGCGGGAGAAACGAGCAGTACTTC. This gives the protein CASSDPGTSGRNEQYF.

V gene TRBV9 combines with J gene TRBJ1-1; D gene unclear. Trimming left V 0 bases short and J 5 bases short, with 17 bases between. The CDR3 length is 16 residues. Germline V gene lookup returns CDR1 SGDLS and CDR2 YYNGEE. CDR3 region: CASSVGPRGVGTEAFF. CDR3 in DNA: TGTGCCAGCAGCGTAGGGCCCCGGGGTGTGGGGACTGAAGCTTTCTTT.

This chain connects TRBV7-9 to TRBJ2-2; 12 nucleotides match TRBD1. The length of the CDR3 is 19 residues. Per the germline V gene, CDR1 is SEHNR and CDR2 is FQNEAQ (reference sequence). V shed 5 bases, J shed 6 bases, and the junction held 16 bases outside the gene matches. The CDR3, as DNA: TGTGCCAGCAGCCCGCAACGCCCCGGGACAGGGGGCTACCCCGGGGAGCTGTTTTTT. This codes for CASSPQRPGTGGYPGELFF.

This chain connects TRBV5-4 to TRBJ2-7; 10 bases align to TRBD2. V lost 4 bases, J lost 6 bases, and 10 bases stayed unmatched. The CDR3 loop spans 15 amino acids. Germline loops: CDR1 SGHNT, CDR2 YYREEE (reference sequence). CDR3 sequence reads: CASSPEAGGPGEQYF. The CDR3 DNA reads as TGTGCCAGCAGCCCGGAAGCGGGAGGGCCGGGCGAGCAGTACTTC.

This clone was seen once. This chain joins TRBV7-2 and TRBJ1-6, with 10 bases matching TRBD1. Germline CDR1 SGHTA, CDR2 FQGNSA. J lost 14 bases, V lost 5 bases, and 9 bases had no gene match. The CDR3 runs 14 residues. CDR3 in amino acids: CASSPIGTGEALHF. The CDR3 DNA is TGTGCCAGCAGCCCTATAGGGACAGGGGAAGCCCTCCACTTT.

The chain's CDR3 is CASTRQGTNQPQHF. The CDR3 nucleotides are TGTGCCAGCACTAGACAGGGTACGAATCAGCCCCAGCATTTT. The chain recombines TRBV6-6 with TRBJ1-5, with 7 bases aligning to TRBD1. V shed 7 bases and J 4 bases; nucleotides not matched to a gene: 7. CDR1 MNHNY and CDR2 SVGAGI come from the germline V gene (reference sequence). This CDR3 region has 14 residues.

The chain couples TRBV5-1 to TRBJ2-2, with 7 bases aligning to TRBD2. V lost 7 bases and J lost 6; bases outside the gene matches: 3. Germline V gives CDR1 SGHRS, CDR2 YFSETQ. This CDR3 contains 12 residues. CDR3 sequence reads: CASGAGAGELFF. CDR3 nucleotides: TGCGCCAGCGGGGCGGGAGCCGGGGAGCTGTTTTTT.

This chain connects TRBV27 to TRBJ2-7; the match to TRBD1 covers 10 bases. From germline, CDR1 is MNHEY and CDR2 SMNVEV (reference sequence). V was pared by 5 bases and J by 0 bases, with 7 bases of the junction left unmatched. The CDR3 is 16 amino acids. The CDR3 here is CASSPLGQGSSYEQYF. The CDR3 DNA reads TGTGCCAGCAGTCCACTGGGACAGGGGAGCTCCTACGAGCAGTACTTC.

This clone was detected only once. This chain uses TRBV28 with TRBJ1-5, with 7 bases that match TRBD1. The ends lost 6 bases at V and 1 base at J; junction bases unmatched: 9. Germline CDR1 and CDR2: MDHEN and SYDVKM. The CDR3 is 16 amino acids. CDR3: CASSTTDRVSNQPQHF. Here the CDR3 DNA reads TGTGCCAGCAGCACCACCGACAGGGTGAGCAATCAGCCCCAGCATTTT.

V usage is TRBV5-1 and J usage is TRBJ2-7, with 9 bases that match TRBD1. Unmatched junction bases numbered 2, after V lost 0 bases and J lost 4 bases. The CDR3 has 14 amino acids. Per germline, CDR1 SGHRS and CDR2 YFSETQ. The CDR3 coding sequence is TGCGCCAGCAGCTTGGGGACAGGGGCGTACGAGCAGTACTTC. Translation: CASSLGTGAYEQYF.

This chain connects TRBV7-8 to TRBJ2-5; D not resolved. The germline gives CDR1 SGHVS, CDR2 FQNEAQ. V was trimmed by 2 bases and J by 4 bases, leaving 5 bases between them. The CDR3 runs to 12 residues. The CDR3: CASSLFGETQYF. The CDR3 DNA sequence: TGTGCCAGCAGCTTATTCGGAGAGACCCAGTACTTC.

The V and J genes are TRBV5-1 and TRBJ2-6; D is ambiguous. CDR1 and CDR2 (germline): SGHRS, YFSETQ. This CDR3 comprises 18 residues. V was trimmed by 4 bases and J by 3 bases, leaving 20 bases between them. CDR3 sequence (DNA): TGCGCCAGCAGCCCTCTTCCGGGTCCCTTAAGTGGGGCCAACGTCCTGACTTTC. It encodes CASSPLPGPLSGANVLTF.

The chain's CDR3 is CASSPGQGAFDEQFF. The DNA of the CDR3 is TGTGCCAGCAGCCCCGGACAGGGGGCATTCGATGAGCAGTTCTTC. The chain has TRBV3-1 (or the pseudogene TRBV3-2) and TRBJ2-1; 11 bases agree with TRBD1. CDR3 length: 15 residues. The J segment lost 8 bases and the V segment lost 4 bases, leaving 7 bases of the junction unmatched. CDR1 is LGHDT, CDR2 YNNKEL, per germline (reference sequence).

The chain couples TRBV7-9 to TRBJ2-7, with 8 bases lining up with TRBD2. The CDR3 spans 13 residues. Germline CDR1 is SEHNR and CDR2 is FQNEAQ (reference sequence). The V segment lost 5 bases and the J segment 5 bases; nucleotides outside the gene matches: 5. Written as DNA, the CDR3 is TGTGCCAGCAGCCAAAGGACTAGCCACGAGCAGTACTTC. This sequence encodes CASSQRTSHEQYF.

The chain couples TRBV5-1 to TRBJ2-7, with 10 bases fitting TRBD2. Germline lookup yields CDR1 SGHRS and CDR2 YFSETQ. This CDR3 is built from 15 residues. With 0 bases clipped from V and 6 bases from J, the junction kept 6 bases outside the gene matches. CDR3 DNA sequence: TGCGCCAGCAGCTTGGGGCTAGCGGGGGTCAGCGAGCAGTACTTC. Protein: CASSLGLAGVSEQYF.

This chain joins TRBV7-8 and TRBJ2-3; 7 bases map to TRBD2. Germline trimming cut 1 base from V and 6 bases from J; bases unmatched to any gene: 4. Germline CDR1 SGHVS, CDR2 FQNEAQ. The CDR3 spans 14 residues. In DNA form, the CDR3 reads TGTGCCAGCAGCTTAGGGCGGGAGTTTGATACGCAGTATTTT. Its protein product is CASSLGREFDTQYF.